This T cell receptor beta chain was captured by sequencing in a study of blood T cell repertoires in COVID-19. Study background: The origin of the acute and convalescent COVID-19 samples was the United States, Italy and Spain.

The CDR3 length is 13 residues. Germline V lookup: CDR1 SEHNR, CDR2 FQNEAQ (reference sequence). The germline V and J ends were trimmed by 4 bases and 1 base, with 7 bases remaining between them. Per the original data handling: Counts of nucleated cells, estimated from reference gene primer amplification, were obtained. Assay: immunoSEQ multiplex PCR; the TCRdb copy retains only in-frame clones and omits some. Clonal size and the V and J genes are those of that table, whereas D and trimming came from the DNA. Of roughly 200,000 clones listed, about 88% are singletons. The chain joins TRBV7-9 to TRBJ1-1; D unresolved. The origin of this receptor is an older man with acute or convalescent COVID-19. The sequenced material came from peripheral blood. CDR3 in amino acids: CASSSYRNTEAFF. The CDR3 nucleotides are TGTGCCAGCAGCTCGTACAGGAACACTGAAGCTTTCTTT.